This T cell receptor (beta chain) was obtained from a study of blood T cells in healthy people across ages. A J-beta primer mix and a sample-barcoded 5' primer were used in a second PCR of about 6 to 12 cycles. Carrying 12 random nucleotides, a template-switch adaptor labeled each individual cDNA molecule. TCRdb analysed the 5' RACE reads with MiXCR anew, one entry per CDR3 protein. The data hold about 830,000 distinct CDR3 sequences, with about three fifths observed a single time. The receptor was derived from a man aged 25 to 40 in good health. Material: blood.

CDR3 nucleotides: TGTGCCAGCCGTTGGGCAGGGATCTCCTACGAGCAGTACTTC. It translates to CASRWAGISYEQYF. The J gene is TRBJ2-7, the V gene TRBV2; tentatively, D is TRBD1 (5 bases). The CDR3 spans 14 residues. Trimming cost V 8 bases and J 0 bases, with 14 bases left between them. Germline V CDR1 and CDR2: SNHLY, FYNNEI.